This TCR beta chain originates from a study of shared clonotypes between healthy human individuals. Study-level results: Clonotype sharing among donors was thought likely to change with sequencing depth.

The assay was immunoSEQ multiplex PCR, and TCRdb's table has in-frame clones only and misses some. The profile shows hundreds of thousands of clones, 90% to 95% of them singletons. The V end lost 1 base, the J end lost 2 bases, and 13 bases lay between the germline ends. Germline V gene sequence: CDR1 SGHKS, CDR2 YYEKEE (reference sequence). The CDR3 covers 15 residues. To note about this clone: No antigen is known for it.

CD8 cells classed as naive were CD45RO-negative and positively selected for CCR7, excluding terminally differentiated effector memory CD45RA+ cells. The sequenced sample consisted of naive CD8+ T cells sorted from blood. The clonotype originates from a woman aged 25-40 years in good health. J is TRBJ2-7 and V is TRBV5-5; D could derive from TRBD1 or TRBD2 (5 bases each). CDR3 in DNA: TGTGCCAGCAGCTTGTCGGTCGGGACCCCCTACGAGCAGTACTTC. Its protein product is CASSLSVGTPYEQYF.